These 14 T cell receptor beta chains originate from one sample sequenced in a study of T cell responses to AZD1222 COVID-19 vaccine. The table came from immunoSEQ multiplex PCR; TCRdb's copy has only in-frame clones and leaves some out. The table has about 140,000 clones, more than 85% seen once; the top ten hold around 3.6%. This specimen consisted of peripheral blood, obtained on day 0 of AZD1222 vaccination. The receptors stem from an adult in good health.

The chain has TRBV3-1 (or the pseudogene TRBV3-2) and TRBJ1-2; possible D gene TRBD1, 5 bases. Between the trimmed V and J ends, which lost 8 bases and 4 bases, there was a span of 20 bases. The germline V gene encodes CDR1 LGHDT and CDR2 YNNKEL (reference sequence). There are 15 residues in the CDR3. Written as DNA, the CDR3 is TGTGCCAGCGAGTCTTCGATGGGGGGTAGCTATGGCTACACCTTC. This translates into CASESSMGGSYGYTF.

For the CDR3, the DNA is TGTGCCAGCAGCCCTCCCCCGTGGACAGGGGTTGGGGTCCAAGAGACCCAGTACTTC. It encodes CASSPPPWTGVGVQETQYF. The chain carries TRBV11-2 and TRBJ2-5; 9 nucleotides line up with TRBD1. The CDR3 extends over 19 amino acids. Per germline, CDR1 SGHAT and CDR2 FQNNGV. V lost 5 bases to trimming and J lost 1 base; unmatched junction nucleotides: 17.

This chain joins TRBV12-3 or TRBV12-4 and TRBJ2-5, with no clear D. V lost 6 bases and J lost 2, with 7 bases in between. The CDR3 length is 12 residues. Here the CDR3 reads CASSRVQETQYF. DNA for the CDR3: TGTGCCAGCAGCCGGGTTCAAGAGACCCAGTACTTC.

V is TRBV19 and J is TRBJ2-7; 10 nucleotides align to TRBD2. Trimming at V came to 1 base and at J to 5 bases, leaving 5 bases not matched to a gene. The CDR3 runs 15 residues. Germline lookup yields CDR1 LNHDA and CDR2 SQIVND (reference sequence). This chain's CDR3 is CASSIGSGRLHEQYF. The DNA of the CDR3 is TGTGCCAGTAGTATAGGTAGCGGGAGGCTCCACGAGCAGTACTTC.

This clone was seen only once. V usage is TRBV27 and J usage is TRBJ1-1; 8 nucleotides line up with TRBD1. CDR3 size: 16 residues. CDR1 and CDR2 from the germline V gene are MNHEY and SMNVEV (reference sequence). With V trimmed by 5 bases and J by 5 bases, 13 bases remained unmatched. Here the CDR3 DNA reads TGTGCCAGCAGTCCATCGACAGGGGAGTTTGGGACTGAAGCTTTCTTT. This encodes CASSPSTGEFGTEAFF.

The chain links TRBV7-7 to TRBJ2-5; 7 nucleotides line up with TRBD1. Germline-derived CDR1 and CDR2 are SSHAT and FNYEAQ (reference sequence). The CDR3 is 15 residues long. The V and J ends lost 5 bases and 5 bases, in that order; junction bases with no gene match: 11. Here the CDR3 reads CASSPQGTSAETQYF. The CDR3 DNA sequence: TGTGCCAGCAGCCCACAGGGGACCTCGGCGGAGACCCAGTACTTC.

This chain joins TRBV12-3 or TRBV12-4 and TRBJ2-7; D uncertain. Trimming shortened V by 4 bases and J by 4 bases, and 8 bases separated the two germline ends. CDR3 length equals 12 residues. The CDR3 sequence is CASSYLLYEQYF. CDR3 in DNA: TGTGCCAGCAGTTACCTATTATACGAGCAGTACTTC.

The rearrangement links TRBV27 to TRBJ2-7; the D call may be TRBD1 or TRBD2 (5 bases each). The CDR3 contains 16 residues. The ends were cut back, 4 bases at V and 4 bases at J, with 20 bases in the middle. CDR1 MNHEY and CDR2 SMNVEV come from the germline V gene (reference sequence). CDR3 sequence: CASSSPQTGPFYEQYF. CDR3 in DNA: TGTGCCAGCAGTTCCCCCCAGACGGGACCATTTTACGAGCAGTACTTC.

The gene calls are TRBV27 and TRBJ2-1; D perhaps matches TRBD1 (5 bases). V was shortened by 0 bases and J by 6 bases, with 12 bases between the two germline ends. Germline-derived CDR1 and CDR2 are MNHEY and SMNVEV (reference sequence). This CDR3 is 15 amino acids long. DNA of the CDR3: TGTGCCAGCAGTTTATCGGTGGGCAGGGCCAATGAGCAGTTCTTC. Amino acids: CASSLSVGRANEQFF.

The rearrangement links TRBV6-2 or TRBV6-3 to TRBJ2-6, with unresolved D. V shed 5 bases and J shed 2 bases, with 10 bases lying between them. The germline CDR1 and CDR2 sequences are MNHEY and SVGEGT. The CDR3 has 15 amino acids. This CDR3 reads CASSPDYTGANVLTF. The CDR3 coding sequence is TGTGCCAGCAGTCCGGATTATACTGGGGCCAACGTCCTGACTTTC.

The chain combines TRBV24-1 with TRBJ2-7; TRBD1 is a possible D gene (5 bases). This CDR3 contains 14 residues. Trimming stripped 9 bases from V and 5 bases from J, with 19 bases between. Germline V gene sequence: CDR1 KGHDR, CDR2 SFDVKD. The CDR3 loop is CATSSGRVSDEQYF. CDR3 bases: TGTGCCACCTCTTCCGGCAGGGTGAGCGACGAGCAGTACTTC.

The chain links TRBV5-5 to TRBJ1-4, with TRBD1 as a possible D gene (5 bases). From germline, CDR1 is SGHKS and CDR2 YYEKEE (reference sequence). The CDR3 sequence is 13 residues long. V gave up 9 bases and J gave up 3 bases, with 12 bases separating them. The CDR3 here is CATNQGPNEKLFF. CDR3 DNA: TGTGCCACCAACCAGGGACCTAATGAAAAACTGTTTTTT. Looking up the rest from reference TRBV5-5 and TRBJ1-4 gives the full variable domain: DAGVTQSPTHLIKTRGQQVTLRCSPISGHKSVSWYQQVLGQGPQFIFQYYEKEERGRGNFPDRFSARQFPNYSSELNVNALLLGDSALYLCATNQGPNEKLFFGSGTQLSVL.

The chain recombines TRBV10-1 with TRBJ1-4; D ambiguous. Germline-derived CDR1 and CDR2 are WNHNN and SYGVQD (reference sequence). CDR3 length equals 15 residues. V lost 6 bases and J 5 bases, leaving 16 bases between the germline ends. The CDR3 loop reads CASRLAKFLNEKLFF. CDR3 DNA: TGCGCCAGCAGGTTGGCGAAATTCCTCAATGAAAAACTGTTTTTT.

As for this clone: Relative to the germline gene, one junction end is altered; a read error may explain this. The V call is TRBV7-2, the J call TRBJ2-7; D tentatively fits TRBD1 or TRBD2 (6 bases each). Germline CDR1 reads SGHTA; CDR2 reads FQGNSA. This CDR3 contains 13 residues. The CDR3 protein is CASRKIRGQGRHF. The CDR3 DNA is TGTGCCAGCAGAAAAATACGGGGTCAGGGGAGGCACTTC.